The TCR beta chain described here comes from a study of shared clonotypes between healthy human individuals. About the research overall: The study enrolled a couple of women and a few men aged 18 to 49.

In the study's own analysis: Quality scores were absent from the junction-only immunoSEQ sequences, so filtering differed. Profiled with immunoSEQ multiplex PCR; TCRdb holds only in-frame clones, not every one. V, J and clone size are taken as reported in that table, and D and trimming were inferred from the DNA itself. The sample holds a few hundred thousand clones, roughly 70% seen once. Between the trimmed V and J ends, which lost 6 bases and 3 bases, there was a span of 8 bases. Per the germline V gene, CDR1 is LGHNT and CDR2 is FRNRAP. The CDR3 has 12 amino acids. V gene TRBV12-5 combines with J gene TRBJ1-1; D gene ambiguous. The specimen sequenced was memory CD4+ T cells sorted from blood. Subset given: CD45RA-negative fraction. The receptor's source is a man aged 30-40 years in good health. CDR3 loop: CASGKTDTEAFF. CDR3 DNA sequence: TGTGCTAGTGGGAAGACGGACACTGAAGCTTTCTTT.